These 31 T cell receptor beta chains share one sample of origin, sequenced in a study of a mutant IDH1 vaccine in newly diagnosed glioma. Clones were sequenced by immunoSEQ multiplex PCR, and TCRdb holds only the in-frame ones, with some missing. Of tens of thousands of clones in the sample, 81% were seen once. This sample's time point: week 5, during vaccination. Doses comprised 300 ug of mutant IDH1 20-mer peptide each, plus topical imiquimod. The antigens these receptors bind are not known. The sequences come from PBMCs, collected from a glioma patient whose treatment included an IDH1 peptide vaccine. The receptors shown here come from a man in his fifties or sixties with glioma.

This clone was counted a single time. The chain has TRBV2 and TRBJ2-5, with TRBD2 identical over 13 bases. CDR1 is SNHLY and CDR2 is FYNNEI in the germline V gene. This CDR3 is built from 15 residues. J was trimmed by 5 bases and V by 8 bases; bases with no gene match: 8. CDR3 sequence (DNA): TGTGCCAGCCGTCGTACTAGCGGGAGGGCTGAGACCCAGTACTTC. Translated: CASRRTSGRAETQYF. The entire variable domain, with the rest obtained from reference TRBV2 and TRBJ2-5, is as follows: EPEVTQTPSHQVTQMGQEVILRCVPISNHLYFYWYRQILGQKVEFLVSFYNNEISEKSEIFDDQFSVERPDGSNFTLKIRSTKLEDSAMYFCASRRTSGRAETQYFGPGTRLLVL.

This chain connects TRBV7-8 to TRBJ1-6; possibly TRBD1 for D (6 bases). The ends were cut back, 4 bases at V and 9 bases at J, with 16 bases in the middle. The CDR3 consists of 15 residues. Germline CDR1 reads SGHVS; CDR2 reads FQNEAQ. The CDR3 is CASSSRDILSSPLHF. CDR3 DNA: TGTGCCAGCAGCTCCCGGGACATTCTAAGTTCACCCCTCCACTTT.

The chain carries TRBV9 and TRBJ1-3, with a weak D call TRBD1 (6 bases). Germline CDR1 and CDR2: SGDLS and YYNGEE. Trimming pared 0 bases from V and 2 bases from J, leaving 12 bases between. The CDR3 is 16 amino acids. The CDR3 DNA reads as TGTGCCAGCAGCGTAGATAGGGGGTCGGCTGGAAACACCATATATTTT. Its protein product is CASSVDRGSAGNTIYF. Together with reference TRBV9 and TRBJ1-3, the CDR3 gives the full variable domain: DSGVTQTPKHLITATGQRVTLRCSPRSGDLSVYWYQQSLDQGLQFLIQYYNGEERAKGNILERFSAQQFPDLHSELNLSSLELGDSALYFCASSVDRGSAGNTIYFGEGSWLTVV.

The chain combines TRBV19 with TRBJ1-1, with 7 positions matching TRBD1. Per the germline V gene, CDR1 is LNHDA and CDR2 is SQIVND (reference sequence). J gave up 1 base and V 7 bases, and 9 bases lay outside the gene matches. This CDR3 comprises 15 residues. Here the CDR3 reads CASTHPRTGNTEAFF. In DNA form, the CDR3 reads TGTGCCAGTACCCACCCTAGGACAGGGAACACTGAAGCTTTCTTT.

The chain combines TRBV13 with TRBJ1-2, with TRBD1 as a possible D gene (5 bases). Germline V CDR1 and CDR2: PRHDT, FYEKMQ (reference sequence). V was pared by 0 bases and J by 4 bases, with 15 bases between. The CDR3 length is 16 residues. The CDR3 bases are TGTGCCAGCAGCTTAGGCCGCGGCAGGGCCGGCTATGGCTACACCTTC. It is translated as CASSLGRGRAGYGYTF. Complete variable domain (other parts from reference TRBV13 and TRBJ1-2): AAGVIQSPRHLIKEKRETATLKCYPIPRHDTVYWYQQGPGQDPQFLISFYEKMQSDKGSIPDRFSAQQFSDYHSELNMSSLELGDSALYFCASSLGRGRAGYGYTFGSGTRLTVV.

This chain links TRBV5-6 with TRBJ1-2; D unclear. V was clipped by 1 base and J by 2 bases, with 9 bases between them. From germline, CDR1 is SGHDT and CDR2 YYEEEE. This CDR3 spans 14 amino acids. CDR3 sequence: CASSLSYGNYGYTF. The CDR3 DNA reads as TGTGCCAGCAGCTTGTCGTACGGAAACTATGGCTACACCTTC. Using reference TRBV5-6 and TRBJ1-2 for the parts outside the CDR3, the full variable domain is DAGVTQSPTHLIKTRGQQVTLRCSPKSGHDTVSWYQQALGQGPQFIFQYYEEEERQRGNFPDRFSGHQFPNYSSELNVNALLLGDSALYLCASSLSYGNYGYTFGSGTRLTVV.

The CDR3 sequence is CASSPLETGKLFF. CDR3 in DNA: TGTGCCAGCTCACCACTTGAAACGGGAAAACTGTTTTTT. This sequence joins TRBV18 and TRBJ1-4, with D hard to call. V gave up 1 base and J gave up 10 bases, with 10 bases separating them. Germline loops: CDR1 KGHSH, CDR2 LQKENI. This CDR3 contains 13 residues.

V usage is TRBV19 and J usage is TRBJ1-3; D uncertain. Germline CDR1 is LNHDA and CDR2 is SQIVND (reference sequence). Trimming left V 9 bases short and J 4 bases short, with 13 bases between. The CDR3 length is 13 residues. The CDR3, as DNA: TGTGCCAGCGCCTTGGTAGCCGGAAACACCATATATTTT. It translates to CASALVAGNTIYF.

The chain employs TRBV2 and TRBJ1-2; no definite D call. The CDR3 spans 15 residues. The V and J ends lost 8 bases and 5 bases respectively, with 21 bases between them. CDR1 and CDR2 (germline): SNHLY, FYNNEI. CDR3: CASARVDPWIYGYTF. The DNA for the CDR3 is TGTGCCAGCGCCCGTGTGGACCCGTGGATTTATGGCTACACCTTC.

The rearrangement uses TRBV13 and TRBJ1-1, with D possibly being TRBD1 (6 bases). The germline gives CDR1 PRHDT, CDR2 FYEKMQ (reference sequence). Trimming stripped 4 bases from V and 5 bases from J, with 17 bases between. CDR3 length equals 15 residues. The CDR3 loop reads CASSWGRGTGTEAFF. CDR3 in DNA: TGTGCCAGCAGCTGGGGCAGGGGTACAGGGACTGAAGCTTTCTTT.

This clone showed up just a few times. The V gene is TRBV6-5, the J gene TRBJ1-1; D uncertain. Germline loops: CDR1 MNHEY, CDR2 SVGAGI. Trimming cost V 5 bases and J 1 base, with 8 bases left between them. This CDR3 region has 13 residues. CDR3 DNA: TGTGCCAGCAGTACTCCTAGGAACACTGAAGCTTTCTTT. Amino acid sequence: CASSTPRNTEAFF.

The chain couples TRBV25-1 to TRBJ1-2; a weak D match, TRBD1 (5 bases). Trimming removed 1 base at V and 5 bases at J, with 8 bases between. This CDR3 is built from 13 residues. Germline V CDR1 and CDR2: MGHDK, SYGVNS. CDR3: CASSESAGYGYTF. The CDR3 nucleotides are TGTGCCAGCAGTGAATCGGCAGGGTATGGCTACACCTTC.

The rearrangement joins TRBV7-9 to TRBJ1-4; D perhaps matches TRBD1 (5 bases). CDR3 length: 14 amino acids. Trimming removed 5 bases at V and 8 bases at J, with 15 bases between. Germline V gives CDR1 SEHNR, CDR2 FQNEAQ (reference sequence). CDR3: CASSTGGIWEKLFF. In DNA form, the CDR3 reads TGTGCCAGCAGCACTGGGGGAATTTGGGAAAAACTGTTTTTT.

J is TRBJ1-6 and V is TRBV13, with TRBD1 matching over 11 bases. In germline, CDR1 is PRHDT, CDR2 FYEKMQ (reference sequence). Germline trimming cut 5 bases from V and 9 bases from J; bases unmatched to any gene: 6. CDR3 size: 15 residues. The CDR3 DNA reads as TGTGCCAGCAGCCAAATGGGACAGGGGGGTTCACCCCTCCACTTT. This codes for CASSQMGQGGSPLHF.

The gene calls are TRBV25-1 and TRBJ1-4; D perhaps matches TRBD1 (6 bases). There are 14 residues in the CDR3. The ends were cut back, 6 bases at V and 0 bases at J, with 8 bases in the middle. Germline CDR1 MGHDK, CDR2 SYGVNS. CDR3 nucleotide sequence: TGTGCCAGCAGCTACAGGGCAACTAATGAAAAACTGTTTTTT. Its protein is CASSYRATNEKLFF. The entire variable domain, with the rest obtained from reference TRBV25-1 and TRBJ1-4, is as follows: EADIYQTPRYLVIGTGKKITLECSQTMGHDKMYWYQQDPGMELHLIHYSYGVNSTEKGDLSSESTVSRIRTEHFPLTLESARPSHTSQYLCASSYRATNEKLFFGSGTQLSVL.

The CDR3 DNA is TGTGCCACCCTCCGAGGGTTGGGCGAAAAACTGTTTTTT. Encoded protein: CATLRGLGEKLFF. V gene TRBV10-3 combines with J gene TRBJ1-4, with unresolved D. Germline V gene sequence: CDR1 ENHRY, CDR2 SYGVKD. Trimming took off 10 bases at V and 8 bases at J, with 17 bases between the two ends. The CDR3 spans 13 residues.

The rearrangement uses TRBV27 and TRBJ1-1; D is ambiguous. The V end lost 2 bases, the J end lost 0 bases, and 10 bases lay between the germline ends. The CDR3 loop spans 15 amino acids. The germline gives CDR1 MNHEY, CDR2 SMNVEV (reference sequence). The CDR3 spells CASSLEGRLNTEAFF. In DNA form, the CDR3 reads TGTGCCAGCAGTTTAGAGGGCAGGCTGAACACTGAAGCTTTCTTT.

V is TRBV5-1 and J is TRBJ2-7, with 8 bases identical to TRBD2. Germline V CDR1 and CDR2: SGHRS, YFSETQ. The CDR3 has 16 residues. V dropped 3 bases and J dropped 7; count of bases not matched to a gene: 15. The CDR3 bases are TGCGCCAGCAGCTGGGGCTCAGCGGGAGTATGGGGGGAGCAGTACTTC. The encoded protein is CASSWGSAGVWGEQYF.

The rearrangement uses TRBV7-8 and TRBJ1-3; D unclear. Germline-derived CDR1 and CDR2 are SGHVS and FQNEAQ. Deletions cut 4 bases from V and 4 bases from J, with 8 bases between. The CDR3 has 13 amino acids. CDR3 in amino acids: CASSSTRGNTIYF. The DNA of the CDR3 is TGTGCCAGCAGCTCCACTCGGGGAAACACCATATATTTT.

DNA of the CDR3: TGTGCCAGCAGCCCGGACAGTACGAACACCGGGGAGCTGTTTTTT. Its protein is CASSPDSTNTGELFF. This chain links TRBV28 with TRBJ2-2; D perhaps matches TRBD1 (6 bases). The CDR3 is 15 amino acids. Germline CDR1 is MDHEN and CDR2 is SYDVKM. Trimming stripped 6 bases from V and 0 bases from J, with 11 bases between.

The rearrangement joins TRBV19 to TRBJ1-1; D unresolved. The CDR3 loop spans 14 amino acids. CDR1 and CDR2 from the germline V gene are LNHDA and SQIVND (reference sequence). V lost 1 base to trimming and J lost 6 bases, with 12 bases between them. The CDR3 DNA is TGTGCCAGTAGTATAGGCACTGGTTATTCTGAAGCTTTCTTT. Residues: CASSIGTGYSEAFF.

The chain combines TRBV6-5 with TRBJ2-1; D remains ambiguous. V shed 6 bases and J shed 14 bases, with 17 bases lying between them. Germline CDR1 reads MNHEY; CDR2 reads SVGAGI. The CDR3 has 12 residues. The CDR3 nucleotides read TGTGCCAGCAGGGCGAGCTCGCAAGAGGAGTTCTTC. Protein: CASRASSQEEFF.

For this clone: Germline is not matched at one junction end, which may reflect a read error. Other nucleotide sequences from this sample produce the same CDR3. V is TRBV20-1 and J is TRBJ1-2; D remains ambiguous. The germline V gene encodes CDR1 DFQATT and CDR2 SNEGSKA (reference sequence). CDR3 size: 10 residues. CDR3 in amino acids: CSVPRGGYTF. The CDR3 DNA follows: TGTAGTGTCCCCCGAGGGGGCTACACCTTC.

The chain employs TRBV29-1 and TRBJ2-1; 10 nucleotides match TRBD2. Germline trimming cut 7 bases from V and 5 bases from J; bases unmatched to any gene: 17. This CDR3 has 17 residues. The V gene's germline CDR1 is SQVTM and CDR2 ANQGSEA. The CDR3 spells CSARRLAGATPHNEQFF. The CDR3 bases are TGCAGCGCCCGGCGGCTAGCGGGAGCCACCCCCCACAATGAGCAGTTCTTC.

The chain joins TRBV7-2 to TRBJ2-7, with 8 bases lining up with TRBD2. J lost 0 bases, V lost 3 bases, and 4 bases had no gene match. Germline CDR1 and CDR2: SGHTA and FQGNSA. The CDR3 length is 15 residues. The CDR3 spells CASSFIAGPSYEQYF. The CDR3 DNA reads as TGTGCCAGCAGCTTCATAGCGGGGCCCTCCTACGAGCAGTACTTC.

The chain uses TRBV5-1 and TRBJ2-2; D is perhaps TRBD1 or TRBD2 (5 bases each). This CDR3 has 13 residues. With 7 bases removed from V and 6 bases from J, the gap between germline ends came to 13 bases. Germline V lookup: CDR1 SGHRS, CDR2 YFSETQ. CDR3 coding DNA: TGCGCCAGCGCCGGGATGGGGGCCGGGGAGCTGTTTTTT. Its translation: CASAGMGAGELFF.

V is TRBV7-2 and J is TRBJ1-6; weak D call: TRBD1 (5 bases). Trimming took off 4 bases at V and 4 bases at J, with 11 bases between the two ends. The CDR3 totals 15 residues. In germline, CDR1 is SGHTA, CDR2 FQGNSA. DNA for the CDR3: TGTGCCAGCAGCTCGGGGGGGGTGTATAATTCACCCCTCCACTTT. This sequence encodes CASSSGGVYNSPLHF. Supplemented by reference TRBV7-2 and TRBJ1-6, the full variable domain reads GAGVSQSPSNKVTEKGKDVELRCDPISGHTALYWYRQSLGQGLEFLIYFQGNSAPDKSGLPSDRFSAERTGGSVSTLTIQRTQQEDSAVYLCASSSGGVYNSPLHFGNGTRLTVT.

This chain joins TRBV30 and TRBJ1-1; TRBD1 is a possible D gene (6 bases). Trimming took off 4 bases at V and 4 bases at J, with 16 bases between the two ends. CDR1 and CDR2 (germline): GTSNPN, SVGIG (reference sequence). The CDR3 runs to 14 residues. CDR3 sequence reads: CAWNPGGGGTEAFF. The CDR3 coding sequence is TGTGCCTGGAATCCCGGGGGAGGGGGCACTGAAGCTTTCTTT.

The chain joins TRBV27 to TRBJ2-7; 11 bases line up with TRBD2. Germline V CDR1 and CDR2: MNHEY, SMNVEV (reference sequence). The V segment lost 6 bases and the J segment 2 bases; nucleotides outside the gene matches: 6. The CDR3 spans 15 residues. The CDR3 here is CASRKGLAGTYEQYF. The CDR3 nucleotides read TGTGCCAGCAGGAAAGGACTAGCGGGTACCTACGAGCAGTACTTC.

The chain links TRBV7-2 to TRBJ1-2; maybe TRBD1 (5 bases). The CDR3 is made up of 13 amino acids. CDR1 is SGHTA, CDR2 FQGNSA, per germline. Trimming pared 5 bases from V and 8 bases from J, leaving 15 bases between. CDR3 loop: CASSPGGVGGYTF. The CDR3 nucleotides read TGTGCCAGCAGCCCCGGGGGGGTTGGGGGCTACACCTTC.

This chain connects TRBV11-3 to TRBJ2-1, with D perhaps matching TRBD1 (6 bases). V lost 5 bases to trimming and J lost 8 bases, with 13 bases between them. The CDR3 runs 13 residues. Germline V gene sequence: CDR1 SGHNT, CDR2 YENEEA. CDR3 nucleotides: TGTGCCAGCAGCCCCCGGGACAAGCATGAGCAGTTCTTC. It translates to CASSPRDKHEQFF. The full variable domain, rest sourced from reference TRBV11-3 and TRBJ2-1, is EAGVVQSPRYKIIEKKQPVAFWCNPISGHNTLYWYLQNLGQGPELLIRYENEEAVDDSQLPKDRFSAERLKGVDSTLKIQPAELGDSAVYLCASSPRDKHEQFFGPGTRLTVL.